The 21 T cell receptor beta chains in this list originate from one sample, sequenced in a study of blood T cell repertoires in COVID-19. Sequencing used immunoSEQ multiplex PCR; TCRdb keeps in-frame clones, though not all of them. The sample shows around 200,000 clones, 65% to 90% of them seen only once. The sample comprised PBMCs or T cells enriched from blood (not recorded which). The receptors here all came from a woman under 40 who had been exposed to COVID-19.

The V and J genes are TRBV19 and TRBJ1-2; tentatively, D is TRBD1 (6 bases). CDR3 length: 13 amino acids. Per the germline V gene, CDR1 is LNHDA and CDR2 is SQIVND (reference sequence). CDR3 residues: CAEVGAPVYGYTF. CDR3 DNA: TGTGCGGAGGTGGGGGCGCCGGTCTATGGCTACACCTTC.

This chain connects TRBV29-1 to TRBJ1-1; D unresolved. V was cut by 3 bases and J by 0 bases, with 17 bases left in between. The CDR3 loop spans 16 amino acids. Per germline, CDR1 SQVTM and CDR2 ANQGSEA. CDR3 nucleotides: TGCAGCGTTGACCACTTCAGGATTAAAATGAACACTGAAGCTTTCTTT. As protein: CSVDHFRIKMNTEAFF.

The CDR3 sequence is CASSLSLSGNTIYF. CDR3 DNA sequence: TGTGCCAGCAGTTTGAGCCTTTCTGGAAACACCATATATTTT. The rearrangement uses TRBV6-5 and TRBJ1-3; D remains unclear. Germline lookup yields CDR1 MNHEY and CDR2 SVGAGI. The length of the CDR3 is 14 residues. Trimming removed 4 bases from V and 1 base from J, with 8 bases in between.

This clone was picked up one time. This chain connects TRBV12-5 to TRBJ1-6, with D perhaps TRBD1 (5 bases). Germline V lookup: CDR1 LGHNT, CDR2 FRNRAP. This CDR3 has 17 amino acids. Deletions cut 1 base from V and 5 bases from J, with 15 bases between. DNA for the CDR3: TGTGCTAGTGGTTTGGAGCTCAGGGCGGGGAATAATTCACCCCTCCACTTT. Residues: CASGLELRAGNNSPLHF.

The CDR3 loop is CASSQVGTSFYEQYF. CDR3 bases: TGTGCCAGCAGCCAAGTAGGGACTAGCTTCTACGAGCAGTACTTC. This chain links TRBV3-1 (or the pseudogene TRBV3-2) with TRBJ2-7; 9 bases line up with TRBD2. The CDR3 totals 15 residues. V lost 1 base, J lost 3 bases, and 4 bases stayed unmatched. Per the germline V gene, CDR1 is LGHDT and CDR2 is YNNKEL (reference sequence).

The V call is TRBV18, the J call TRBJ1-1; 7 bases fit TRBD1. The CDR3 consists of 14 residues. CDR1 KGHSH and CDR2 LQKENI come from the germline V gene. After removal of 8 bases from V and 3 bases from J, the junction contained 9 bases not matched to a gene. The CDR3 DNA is TGTGCCAGCCGACAATTCACAGGGGACACTGAAGCTTTCTTT. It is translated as CASRQFTGDTEAFF.

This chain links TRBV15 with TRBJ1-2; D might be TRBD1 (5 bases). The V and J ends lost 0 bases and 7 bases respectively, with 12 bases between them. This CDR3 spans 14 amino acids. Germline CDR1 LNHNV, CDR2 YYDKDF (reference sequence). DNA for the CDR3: TGTGCCACCAGCAGAGATTGGGGGGATGGTGGCTACACCTTC. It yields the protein CATSRDWGDGGYTF.

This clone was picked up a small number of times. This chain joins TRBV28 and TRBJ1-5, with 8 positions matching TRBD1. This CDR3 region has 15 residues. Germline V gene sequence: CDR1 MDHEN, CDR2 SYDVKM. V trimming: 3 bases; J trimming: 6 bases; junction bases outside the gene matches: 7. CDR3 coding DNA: TGTGCCAGCAGTTTTAGGGCGACAGGGGTTCAGCCCCAGCATTTT. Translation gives CASSFRATGVQPQHF.

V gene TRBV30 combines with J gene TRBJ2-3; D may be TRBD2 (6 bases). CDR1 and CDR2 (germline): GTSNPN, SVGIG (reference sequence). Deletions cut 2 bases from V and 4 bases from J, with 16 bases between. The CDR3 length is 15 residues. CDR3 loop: CAWSPGTQDSDTQYF. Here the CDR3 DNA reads TGTGCCTGGAGTCCCGGGACTCAAGACTCAGATACGCAGTATTTT.

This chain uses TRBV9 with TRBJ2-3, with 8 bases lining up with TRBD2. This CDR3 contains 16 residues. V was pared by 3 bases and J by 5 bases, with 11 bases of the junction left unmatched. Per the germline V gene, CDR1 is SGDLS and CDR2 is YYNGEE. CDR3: CASSAWAGGSGDTQYF. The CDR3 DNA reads TGTGCCAGCAGCGCCTGGGCGGGGGGTTCGGGAGATACGCAGTATTTT.

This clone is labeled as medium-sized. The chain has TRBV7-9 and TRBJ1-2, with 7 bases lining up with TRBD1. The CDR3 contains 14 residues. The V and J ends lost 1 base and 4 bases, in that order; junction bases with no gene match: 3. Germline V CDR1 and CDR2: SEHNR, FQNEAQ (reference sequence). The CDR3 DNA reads TGTGCCAGCAGCTTAGAGACAGGGTTCTATGGCTACACCTTC. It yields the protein CASSLETGFYGYTF. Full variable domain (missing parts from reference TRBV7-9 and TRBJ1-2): DTGVSQNPRHKITKRGQNVTFRCDPISEHNRLYWYRQTLGQGPEFLTYFQNEAQLEKSRLLSDRFSAERPKGSFSTLEIQRTEQGDSAMYLCASSLETGFYGYTFGSGTRLTVV.

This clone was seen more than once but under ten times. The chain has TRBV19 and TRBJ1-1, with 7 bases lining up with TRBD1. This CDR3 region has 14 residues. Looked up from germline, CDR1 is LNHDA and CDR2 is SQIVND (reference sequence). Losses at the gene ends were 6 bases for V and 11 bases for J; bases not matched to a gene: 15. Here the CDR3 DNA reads TGTGCCAGTAGCCATTTGAGCGTTACAGGGGATGCTTTCTTT. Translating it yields CASSHLSVTGDAFF.

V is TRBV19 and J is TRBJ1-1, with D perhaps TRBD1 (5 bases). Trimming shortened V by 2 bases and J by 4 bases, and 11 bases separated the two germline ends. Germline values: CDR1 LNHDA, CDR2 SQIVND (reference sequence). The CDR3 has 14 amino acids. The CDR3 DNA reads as TGTGCCAGTAGTATAAGGGAGGGGACCACTGAAGCTTTCTTT. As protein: CASSIREGTTEAFF.

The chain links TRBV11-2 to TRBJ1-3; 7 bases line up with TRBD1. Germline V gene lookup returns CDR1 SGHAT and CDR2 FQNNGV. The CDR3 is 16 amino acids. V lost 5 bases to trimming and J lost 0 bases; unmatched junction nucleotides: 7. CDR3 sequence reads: CASSTRGVRSGNTIYF. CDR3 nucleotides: TGTGCCAGCAGCACCAGGGGGGTTCGCTCTGGAAACACCATATATTTT.

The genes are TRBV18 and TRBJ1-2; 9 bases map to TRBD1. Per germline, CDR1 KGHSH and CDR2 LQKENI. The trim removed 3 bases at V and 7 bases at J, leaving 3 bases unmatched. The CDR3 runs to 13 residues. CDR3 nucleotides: TGTGCCAGCTCACCGGACAGGGGTCGTGGCTACACCTTC. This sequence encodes CASSPDRGRGYTF.

The CDR3 DNA follows: TGTGCCAGCTCACCATATCGACACGAGAACACTGAAGCTTTCTTT. Translating gives CASSPYRHENTEAFF. The chain carries TRBV18 and TRBJ1-1; D uncertain. V was pared by 2 bases and J by 1 base, with 11 bases between. This CDR3 contains 15 residues. Germline lookup yields CDR1 KGHSH and CDR2 LQKENI.

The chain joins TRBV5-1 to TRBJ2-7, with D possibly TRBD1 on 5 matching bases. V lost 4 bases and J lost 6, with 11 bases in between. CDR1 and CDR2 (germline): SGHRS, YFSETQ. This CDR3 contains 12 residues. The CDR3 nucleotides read TGCGCCAGCAGCAAGTGGGGCACCGAGCAGTACTTC. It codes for CASSKWGTEQYF.

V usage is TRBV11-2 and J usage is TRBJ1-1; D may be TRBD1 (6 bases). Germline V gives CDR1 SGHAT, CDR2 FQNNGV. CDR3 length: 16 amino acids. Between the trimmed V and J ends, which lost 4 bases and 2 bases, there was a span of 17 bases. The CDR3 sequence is CASSYRTVNINTEAFF. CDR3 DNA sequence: TGTGCCAGCAGCTACCGGACAGTAAACATAAACACTGAAGCTTTCTTT. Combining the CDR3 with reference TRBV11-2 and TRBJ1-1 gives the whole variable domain EAGVAQSPRYKIIEKRQSVAFWCNPISGHATLYWYQQILGQGPKLLIQFQNNGVVDDSQLPKDRFSAERLKGVDSTLKIQPAKLEDSAVYLCASSYRTVNINTEAFFGQGTRLTVV.

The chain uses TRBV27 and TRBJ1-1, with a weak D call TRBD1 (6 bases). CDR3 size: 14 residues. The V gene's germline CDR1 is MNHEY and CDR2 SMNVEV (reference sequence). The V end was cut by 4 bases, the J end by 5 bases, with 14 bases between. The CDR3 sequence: CASSSYRDLTEAFF. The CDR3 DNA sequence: TGTGCCAGCAGTTCGTACAGGGATCTTACTGAAGCTTTCTTT.

CDR3 coding DNA: TGTGCCAGCAGTGAACGTGACAGGGACTGGTCACCCCTCCACTTT. As protein: CASSERDRDWSPLHF. The chain combines TRBV6-1 with TRBJ1-6; 7 bases fit TRBD1. The CDR3 sequence is 15 residues long. CDR1 is MNHNS and CDR2 is SASEGT in the germline V gene. Trimming at V came to 2 bases and at J to 10 bases, leaving 8 bases not matched to a gene.

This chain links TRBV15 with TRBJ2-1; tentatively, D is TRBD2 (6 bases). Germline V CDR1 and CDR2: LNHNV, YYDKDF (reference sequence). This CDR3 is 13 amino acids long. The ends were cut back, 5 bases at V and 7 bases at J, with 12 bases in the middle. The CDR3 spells CATSRGSQNEQFF. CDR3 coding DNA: TGTGCCACCAGCCGGGGGAGCCAGAATGAGCAGTTCTTC.